The entry below gives a single TCR beta chain sequence along with its context. Its matching antigen is unknown. This specimen belongs to a study of T cell repertoires in cytomegalovirus infection. Study details: Use of recently identified HLA-C-restricted and well-studied HLA-B-restricted CMV epitopes was part of the study. It was the public TCR beta signatures that indicated both CMV infection and matching HLA type.

TCRdb passed the reads through MiXCR, listing each CDR3 protein once. This table holds around 540,000 distinct CDR3 sequences, 25% to 35% found once. General study results and limits: What dominated the ex vivo response were HLA-C-restricted CMV-specific TCR beta clonotypes. Identification of carriers of CMV plus the relevant HLA was performed using cumulative public TCR beta family frequency.

This material consisted of cultured PBMCs, taken from culture after CMV antigen stimulation. This receptor was identified in a human donor in good health (CMV status not recorded). Some clones in this sample may be carry-over from other donors' samples.

CDR3 in amino acids: CASSLGQGVPGELFF. The CDR3 DNA follows: TGTGCCAGCAGCCTGGGACAGGGTGTCCCCGGGGAGCTGTTTTTT. The rearrangement joins TRBV11-3 to TRBJ2-2; 9 positions agree with TRBD1. Trimming took 5 bases from V and 6 from J; bases not matched to a gene: 7. Germline CDR1 reads SGHNT; CDR2 reads YENEEA. The CDR3 spans 15 residues.